This T cell receptor beta chain was documented in a study of shared clonotypes between healthy human individuals. Clones were sequenced by immunoSEQ multiplex PCR, and TCRdb holds only the in-frame ones, with some missing. The table records around 95,000 clones, about half of them present only once. Germline CDR1 and CDR2: DFQATT and SNEGSKA (reference sequence). CDR3 size: 11 residues. Trimming removed 3 bases from V and 1 base from J, with 3 bases in between. Donors, healthy HIV-negative adults, lacked recent acute infections or vaccinations. On this clone itself: One base away lies a much larger clone, so this may be a sequencing read error.

The clonotype comes from a woman in her thirties or forties in good health. Some clones in this sample may be carry-over from other donors' samples. This sequence joins TRBV20-1 and TRBJ1-1, with D uncertain. Sequencing was carried out using PBMCs. CDR3 residues: CSARSNTEAFF. The DNA of the CDR3 is TGCAGTGCTAGGTCGAACACTGAAGCTTTCTTT.